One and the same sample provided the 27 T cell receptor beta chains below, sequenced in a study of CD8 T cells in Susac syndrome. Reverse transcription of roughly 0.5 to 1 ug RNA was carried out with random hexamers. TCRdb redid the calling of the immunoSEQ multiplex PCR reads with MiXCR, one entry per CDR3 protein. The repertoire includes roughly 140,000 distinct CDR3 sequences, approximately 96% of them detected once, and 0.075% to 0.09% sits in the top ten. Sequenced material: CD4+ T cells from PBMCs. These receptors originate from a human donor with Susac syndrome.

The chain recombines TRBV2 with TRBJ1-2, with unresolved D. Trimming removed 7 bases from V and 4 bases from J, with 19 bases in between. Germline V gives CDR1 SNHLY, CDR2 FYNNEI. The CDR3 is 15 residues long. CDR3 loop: CASKGSAESRYGYTF. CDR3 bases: TGTGCCAGCAAGGGCAGCGCTGAATCCCGCTATGGCTACACCTTC.

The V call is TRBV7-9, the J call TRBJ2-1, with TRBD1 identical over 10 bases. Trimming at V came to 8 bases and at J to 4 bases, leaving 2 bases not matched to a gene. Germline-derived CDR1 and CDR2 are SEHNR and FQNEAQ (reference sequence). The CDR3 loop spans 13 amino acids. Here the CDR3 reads CASGTGAYNEQFF. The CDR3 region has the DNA TGTGCCAGCGGGACAGGGGCTTACAATGAGCAGTTCTTC.

CDR3: CASSEAHGTGPHF. For the CDR3, the DNA is TGTGCCAGCAGTGAAGCGCATGGGACAGGCCCCCACTTT. The V call is TRBV6-1, the J call TRBJ1-6; 8 nucleotides match TRBD1. V was clipped by 0 bases and J by 18 bases; unmatched bases: 7. The CDR3 has 13 amino acids. Per germline, CDR1 MNHNS and CDR2 SASEGT.

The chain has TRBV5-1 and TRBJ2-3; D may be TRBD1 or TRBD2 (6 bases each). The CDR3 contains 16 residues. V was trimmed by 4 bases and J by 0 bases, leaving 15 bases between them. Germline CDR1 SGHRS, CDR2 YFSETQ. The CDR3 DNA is TGCGCCAGCAGCCCCAGACAGGACTATAGCACAGATACGCAGTATTTT. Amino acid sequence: CASSPRQDYSTDTQYF.

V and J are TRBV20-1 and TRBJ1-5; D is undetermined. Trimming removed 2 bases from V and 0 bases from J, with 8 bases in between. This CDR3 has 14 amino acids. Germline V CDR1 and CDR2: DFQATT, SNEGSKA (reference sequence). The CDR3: CSARSEHSNQPQHF. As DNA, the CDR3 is TGCAGTGCTAGATCAGAACATAGCAATCAGCCCCAGCATTTT.

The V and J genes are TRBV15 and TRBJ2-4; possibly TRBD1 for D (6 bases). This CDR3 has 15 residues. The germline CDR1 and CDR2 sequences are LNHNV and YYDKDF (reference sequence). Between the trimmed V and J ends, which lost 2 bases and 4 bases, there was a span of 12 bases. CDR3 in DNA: TGTGCCACCAGCAGACCGACCGGACAGAAAAACATTCAGTACTTC. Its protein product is CATSRPTGQKNIQYF. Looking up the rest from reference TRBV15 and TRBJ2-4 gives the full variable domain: DAMVIQNPRYQVTQFGKPVTLSCSQTLNHNVMYWYQQKSSQAPKLLFHYYDKDFNNEADTPDNFQSRRPNTSFCFLDIRSPGLGDTAMYLCATSRPTGQKNIQYFGAGTRLSVL.

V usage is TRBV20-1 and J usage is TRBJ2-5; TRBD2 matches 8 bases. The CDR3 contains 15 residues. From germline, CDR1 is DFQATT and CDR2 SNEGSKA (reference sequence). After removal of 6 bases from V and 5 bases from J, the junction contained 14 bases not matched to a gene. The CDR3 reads CSASRQAGGGETQYF. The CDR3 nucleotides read TGCAGTGCCAGTCGCCAGGCGGGGGGCGGCGAGACCCAGTACTTC.

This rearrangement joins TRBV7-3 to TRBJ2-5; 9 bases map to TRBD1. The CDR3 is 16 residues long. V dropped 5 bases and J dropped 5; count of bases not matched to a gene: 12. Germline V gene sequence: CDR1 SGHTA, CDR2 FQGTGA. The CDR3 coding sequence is TGTGCCAGCAGCATACAGGGGGCCGGGGGTGAGGAGACCCAGTACTTC. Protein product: CASSIQGAGGEETQYF.

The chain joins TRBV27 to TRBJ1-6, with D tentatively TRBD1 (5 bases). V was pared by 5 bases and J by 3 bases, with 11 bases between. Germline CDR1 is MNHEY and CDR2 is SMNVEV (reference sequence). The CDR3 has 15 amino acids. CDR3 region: CASSQGTVYNSPLHF. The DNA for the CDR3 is TGTGCCAGCAGTCAAGGGACCGTCTATAATTCACCCCTCCACTTT.

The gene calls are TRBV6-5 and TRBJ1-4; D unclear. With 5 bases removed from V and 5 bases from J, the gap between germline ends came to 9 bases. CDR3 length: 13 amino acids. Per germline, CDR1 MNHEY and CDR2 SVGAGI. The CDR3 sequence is CASSSLSNEKLFF. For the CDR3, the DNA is TGTGCCAGCAGTAGTTTATCCAATGAAAAACTGTTTTTT.

The CDR3 is CASSPKMVAGAYEQYF. DNA of the CDR3: TGTGCCAGCTCACCTAAGATGGTAGCGGGAGCGTACGAGCAGTACTTC. The chain links TRBV18 to TRBJ2-7, with TRBD2 matching 9 bases. Germline CDR1 is KGHSH and CDR2 is LQKENI. This CDR3 contains 16 residues. V shed 3 bases, J shed 4 bases, and the junction held 10 bases outside the gene matches.

CDR3 protein: CSAGGGIAKNIQYF. CDR3 DNA sequence: TGCAGTGCGGGGGGGGGAATTGCCAAAAACATTCAGTACTTC. This chain connects TRBV20-1 to TRBJ2-4; 7 nucleotides align to TRBD2. After removal of 6 bases from V and 1 base from J, the junction contained 6 bases not matched to a gene. Germline V gene lookup returns CDR1 DFQATT and CDR2 SNEGSKA (reference sequence). The CDR3 covers 14 residues.

The CDR3, as DNA: TGTGCCACCAGCAGAGTTCTAGCGCGCCAAGAGACCCAGTACTTC. As protein: CATSRVLARQETQYF. The J gene is TRBJ2-5, the V gene TRBV15; TRBD2 is a possible D gene (6 bases). Trimming removed 1 base at V and 1 base at J, with 10 bases between. Germline V gene data show CDR1 as LNHNV and CDR2 as YYDKDF (reference sequence). The CDR3 has 15 amino acids. Combining the CDR3 with reference TRBV15 and TRBJ2-5 gives the whole variable domain DAMVIQNPRYQVTQFGKPVTLSCSQTLNHNVMYWYQQKSSQAPKLLFHYYDKDFNNEADTPDNFQSRRPNTSFCFLDIRSPGLGDTAMYLCATSRVLARQETQYFGPGTRLLVL.

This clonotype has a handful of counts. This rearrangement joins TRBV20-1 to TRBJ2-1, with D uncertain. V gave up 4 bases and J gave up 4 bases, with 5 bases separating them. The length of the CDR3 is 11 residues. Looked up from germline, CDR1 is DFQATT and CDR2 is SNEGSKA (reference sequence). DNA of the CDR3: TGCAGTGCTACCCGATACAATGAGCAGTTCTTC. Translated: CSATRYNEQFF.

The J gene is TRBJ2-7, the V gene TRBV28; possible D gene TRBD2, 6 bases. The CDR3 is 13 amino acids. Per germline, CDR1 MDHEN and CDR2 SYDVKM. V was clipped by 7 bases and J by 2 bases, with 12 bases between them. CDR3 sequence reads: CASIGSVPYEQYF. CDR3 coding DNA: TGTGCCAGCATCGGGAGCGTACCCTACGAGCAGTACTTC.

The CDR3 DNA sequence: TGCGCCAGCTCCTGGACAGGGAGGGAGACCCAGTACTTC. Its protein product is CASSWTGRETQYF. The genes are TRBV4-1 and TRBJ2-5, with 8 nucleotides matching TRBD1. The CDR3 has 13 residues. Germline CDR1 and CDR2: MGHRA and YSYEKL. The V segment lost 8 bases and the J segment 5 bases; nucleotides outside the gene matches: 7.

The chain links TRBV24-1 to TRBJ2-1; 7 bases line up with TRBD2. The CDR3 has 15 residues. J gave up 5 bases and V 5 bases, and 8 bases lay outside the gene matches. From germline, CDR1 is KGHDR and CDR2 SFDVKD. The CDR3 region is CATSGEAGADNEQFF. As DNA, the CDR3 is TGTGCCACCAGTGGTGAGGCGGGAGCAGACAATGAGCAGTTCTTC.

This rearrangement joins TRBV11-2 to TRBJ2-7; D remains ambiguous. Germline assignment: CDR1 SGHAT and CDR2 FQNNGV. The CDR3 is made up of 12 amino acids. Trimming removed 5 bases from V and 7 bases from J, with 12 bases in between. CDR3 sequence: CASSPSTPEQYF. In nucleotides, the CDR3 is TGTGCCAGCAGCCCTTCGACCCCGGAGCAGTACTTC.

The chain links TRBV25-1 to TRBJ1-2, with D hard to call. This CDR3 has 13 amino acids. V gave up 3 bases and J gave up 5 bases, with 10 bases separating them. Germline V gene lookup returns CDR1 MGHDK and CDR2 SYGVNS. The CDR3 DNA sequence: TGTGCCAGCAGTGAGGATGGAGGGTATGGCTACACCTTC. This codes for CASSEDGGYGYTF.

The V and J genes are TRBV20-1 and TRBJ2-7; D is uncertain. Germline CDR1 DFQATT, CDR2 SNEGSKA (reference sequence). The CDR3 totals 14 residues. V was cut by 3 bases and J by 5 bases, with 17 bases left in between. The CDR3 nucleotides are TGCAGTGCTAGGATCCCCCTATCCGTAGACGAGCAGTACTTC. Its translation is CSARIPLSVDEQYF.

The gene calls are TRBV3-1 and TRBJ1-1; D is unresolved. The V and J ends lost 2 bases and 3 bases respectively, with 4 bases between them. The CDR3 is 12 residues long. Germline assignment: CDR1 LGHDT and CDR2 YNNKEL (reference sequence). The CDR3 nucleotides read TGTGCCAGCAGCCAAATGGACACTGAAGCTTTCTTT. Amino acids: CASSQMDTEAFF.

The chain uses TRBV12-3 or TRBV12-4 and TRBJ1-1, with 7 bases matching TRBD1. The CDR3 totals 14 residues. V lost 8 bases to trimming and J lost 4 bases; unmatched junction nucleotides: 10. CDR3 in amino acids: CASYPTGFGTEAFF. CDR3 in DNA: TGTGCCAGCTACCCGACAGGGTTCGGCACTGAAGCTTTCTTT.

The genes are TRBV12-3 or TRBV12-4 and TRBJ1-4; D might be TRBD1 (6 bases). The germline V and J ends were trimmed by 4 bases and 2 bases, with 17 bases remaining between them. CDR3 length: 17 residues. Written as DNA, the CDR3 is TGTGCCAGCAGTTACGGACAGCTGAGTTCCACTAATGAAAAACTGTTTTTT. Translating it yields CASSYGQLSSTNEKLFF.

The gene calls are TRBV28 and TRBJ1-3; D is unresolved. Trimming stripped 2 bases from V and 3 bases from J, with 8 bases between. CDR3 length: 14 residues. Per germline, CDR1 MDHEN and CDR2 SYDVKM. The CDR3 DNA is TGTGCCAGCAGTTTAGGTGGCGGTGGAAACACCATATATTTT. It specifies CASSLGGGGNTIYF.

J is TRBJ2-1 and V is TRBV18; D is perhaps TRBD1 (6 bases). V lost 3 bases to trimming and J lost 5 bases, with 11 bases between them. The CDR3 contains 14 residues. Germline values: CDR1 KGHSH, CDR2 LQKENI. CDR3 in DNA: TGTGCCAGCTCACCCCAGGGGCGAAACAATGAGCAGTTCTTC. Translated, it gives CASSPQGRNNEQFF.

In DNA, the CDR3 is TGCAGTGCTACAGGAGGGGGCGTAACCTACGAGCAGTACTTC. Encoded protein: CSATGGGVTYEQYF. This rearrangement joins TRBV20-1 to TRBJ2-7, with D possibly TRBD1 on 7 matching bases. V lost 4 bases to trimming and J lost 2 bases, with 15 bases between them. This CDR3 comprises 14 residues. Germline CDR1 DFQATT, CDR2 SNEGSKA (reference sequence).

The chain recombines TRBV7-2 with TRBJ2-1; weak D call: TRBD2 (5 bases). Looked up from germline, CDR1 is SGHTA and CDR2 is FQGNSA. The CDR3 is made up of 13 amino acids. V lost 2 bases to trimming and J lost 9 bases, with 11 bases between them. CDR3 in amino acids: CASSLSSRSEQFF. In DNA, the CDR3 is TGTGCCAGCAGCTTATCTAGCCGCAGTGAGCAGTTCTTC.